The present T cell receptor beta chain was sequenced within a study of control samples from healthy donors and cancer patients (dated by TCRdb to the early 2020s). CDR1 is given as SGHAT and CDR2 as FQDESV, both from the germline V gene (reference sequence). The CDR3 covers 13 residues, taking in both the cysteine and the phenylalanine. This entry keeps only the CDR3 DNA: 39 bases, framed from base 1. V and J are truncated by 5 bases and 13 bases respectively, leaving an intervening sequence of 19 bases. The library was produced with the immunoSEQ multiplex PCR assay. The source is immuneACCESS, and TCRdb retained only in-frame sequences with V and J called. Part of the clones is not carried over; for the studies checked, unresolved V genes explain less than half of this, and the remainder is unexplained. The sample table holds roughly 150,000 clones, of which 93% were seen once. Clones ranked in the top ten supply around 2.5% of the sample.

Points on this clone: Its specific antigen is unknown. No per-base quality is available; no much larger clone lies one base away.

The source material was blood. The receptor comes from a man aged 45 to 65 in good health. This chain is built from TRBV11-1 and TRBJ2-3; TRBD2 is a weak D gene call, 5 bases matching. Here is the DNA: TGTGCCAGCAGCCAAAACCGGGAAAAAACGGAGTATTTT. Its coded protein is CASSQNREKTEYF.